Shown below are 2 T cell receptor beta chains from a single sample sequenced in a study of OX40 agonist ivuxolimab in advanced cancers. Method: immunoSEQ multiplex PCR; TCRdb's copy keeps in-frame clones and lacks some. The sample lists 70,000 to 95,000 clones; 90% to 95% were seen once. Source: CD4+ or CD8+ T cells sorted from blood, taken in a trial of the OX40 agonist ivuxolimab. Source of these receptors: an adult with an advanced solid tumor such as melanoma, head and neck, liver or kidney cancer.

V is TRBV5-1 and J is TRBJ2-5, with 7 bases aligning to TRBD1. With V trimmed by 3 bases and J by 3 bases, 2 bases remained unmatched. The CDR3 spans 13 residues. The V gene's germline CDR1 is SGHRS and CDR2 YFSETQ. CDR3 nucleotides: TGCGCCAGCAGCTCGACAGGGAAAGAGACCCAGTACTTC. Amino acids: CASSSTGKETQYF.

V is TRBV7-3 and J is TRBJ2-5; TRBD2 is a possible D gene (7 bases). Germline V CDR1 and CDR2: SGHTA, FQGTGA. Trimming removed 1 base from V and 4 bases from J, with 22 bases in between. The CDR3 covers 18 residues. The CDR3 nucleotides are TGTGCCAGCAGCTTAATGGCCCCAGGGGCGGGAGTCGGAGAGACCCAGTACTTC. Protein product: CASSLMAPGAGVGETQYF.